One and the same sample provided the 20 T cell receptor beta chains below, sequenced in a study of cytomegalovirus exposure and HLA in healthy donors. Primers for the PCR totalled 60 Vbeta and 13 Jbeta. Assay: immunoSEQ multiplex PCR; the TCRdb copy retains only in-frame clones and omits some. The sample records 210,000 or so clones, approximately 80% being singletons. Material for sequencing was PBMCs. These receptors came from a woman in her 50s in good health and CMV-seropositive.

The V gene is TRBV30, the J gene TRBJ1-1, with TRBD1 matching over 10 bases. Germline trimming cut 5 bases from V and 11 bases from J; bases unmatched to any gene: 8. CDR1 GTSNPN and CDR2 SVGIG come from the germline V gene (reference sequence). There are 12 residues in the CDR3. CDR3 protein: CAWGTGARRAFF. The CDR3 nucleotides are TGTGCCTGGGGGACAGGGGCCCGGAGGGCTTTCTTT.

This chain connects TRBV27 to TRBJ1-1; 9 positions match TRBD1. Per germline, CDR1 MNHEY and CDR2 SMNVEV (reference sequence). The CDR3 length is 14 residues. Losses at the gene ends were 6 bases for V and 1 base for J; bases not matched to a gene: 3. In DNA form, the CDR3 reads TGTGCCAGCAGGAACAGGGGGCAGAACACTGAAGCTTTCTTT. Protein product: CASRNRGQNTEAFF.

V usage is TRBV11-2 and J usage is TRBJ2-5, with 7 bases matching TRBD2. Germline V lookup: CDR1 SGHAT, CDR2 FQNNGV. CDR3 size: 15 residues. V shed 3 bases, J shed 1 base, and the junction held 5 bases outside the gene matches. The CDR3 sequence: CASSFRDYLQETQYF. The CDR3 region has the DNA TGTGCCAGCAGCTTTAGGGACTACCTCCAAGAGACCCAGTACTTC.

Here the CDR3 DNA reads TGCGCCAGCAGGGTCAGGGGGTACTACAATGAGCAGTTCTTC. Translated: CASRVRGYYNEQFF. The chain recombines TRBV10-2 with TRBJ2-1; TRBD1 agrees at 7 bases. CDR3 length: 14 residues. Germline lookup yields CDR1 WSHSY and CDR2 SAAADI. J was trimmed by 3 bases and V by 6 bases; bases with no gene match: 5.

The chain employs TRBV27 and TRBJ1-2; TRBD1 might be the D (5 bases). The V and J ends lost 5 bases and 7 bases respectively, with 17 bases between them. Germline V gene data show CDR1 as MNHEY and CDR2 as SMNVEV (reference sequence). CDR3 length: 14 residues. The chain's CDR3 is CASSPSGPLAGYTF. The CDR3 nucleotides read TGTGCCAGCAGTCCGTCAGGGCCCCTTGCTGGCTACACCTTC.

The chain has TRBV19 and TRBJ1-1, with 7 positions matching TRBD1. The CDR3 is made up of 15 amino acids. Unmatched junction bases numbered 5, after V lost 3 bases and J lost 1 base. The V gene's germline CDR1 is LNHDA and CDR2 SQIVND (reference sequence). CDR3 coding DNA: TGTGCCAGTAGTATCATAGGGGGCTCGAACACTGAAGCTTTCTTT. It translates to CASSIIGGSNTEAFF.

This clone appeared a single time. The chain recombines TRBV7-9 with TRBJ2-2; weak D call: TRBD1 (7 bases). There are 16 residues in the CDR3. Germline CDR1 and CDR2: SEHNR and FQNEAQ (reference sequence). V was trimmed by 3 bases and J by 6 bases, leaving 17 bases between them. CDR3: CASSFLQGRGAGELFF. The CDR3 region has the DNA TGTGCCAGCAGCTTCCTACAGGGGCGGGGAGCCGGGGAGCTGTTTTTT.

The chain recombines TRBV7-9 with TRBJ2-5; D ambiguous. V lost 2 bases to trimming and J lost 1 base, with 8 bases between them. The germline V gene has CDR1 SEHNR and CDR2 FQNEAQ (reference sequence). This CDR3 region has 14 residues. CDR3 protein: CASSLPGSQETQYF. In nucleotides, the CDR3 is TGTGCCAGCAGCTTACCCGGGTCCCAAGAGACCCAGTACTTC.

The chain recombines TRBV7-6 with TRBJ2-2, with TRBD1 identical over 8 bases. CDR3 length: 17 residues. Germline V CDR1 and CDR2: SGHVS, FNYEAQ. V trimming: 1 base; J trimming: 4 bases; junction bases outside the gene matches: 8. Here the CDR3 DNA reads TGTGCCAGCAGCTTAGGGACAGGGAGAAGATTCACCGGGGAGCTGTTTTTT. Translation: CASSLGTGRRFTGELFF.

This chain uses TRBV7-9 with TRBJ2-3; 9 positions match TRBD2. J gave up 4 bases and V 0 bases, and 2 bases lay outside the gene matches. CDR3 length equals 15 residues. Germline V lookup: CDR1 SEHNR, CDR2 FQNEAQ (reference sequence). CDR3 sequence reads: CASSLAAGGADTQYF. The CDR3 bases are TGTGCCAGCAGCTTAGCTGCGGGGGGGGCAGATACGCAGTATTTT.

This rearrangement joins TRBV19 to TRBJ2-5, with 8 nucleotides matching TRBD1. The CDR3 extends over 19 amino acids. V was pared by 0 bases and J by 1 base, with 13 bases of the junction left unmatched. CDR1 LNHDA and CDR2 SQIVND come from the germline V gene (reference sequence). The CDR3 nucleotides are TGTGCCAGTAGTATAGATCGAGATCGCAGGGGGCGCCCCCAAGAGACCCAGTACTTC. Its translation: CASSIDRDRRGRPQETQYF. Full variable domain (missing parts from reference TRBV19 and TRBJ2-5): DGGITQSPKYLFRKEGQNVTLSCEQNLNHDAMYWYRQDPGQGLRLIYYSQIVNDFQKGDIAEGYSVSREKKESFPLTVTSAQKNPTAFYLCASSIDRDRRGRPQETQYFGPGTRLLVL.

The rearrangement joins TRBV9 to TRBJ1-2; tentatively, D is TRBD1 (5 bases). Germline CDR1 reads SGDLS; CDR2 reads YYNGEE. CDR3 length: 16 amino acids. Trimming took off 0 bases at V and 4 bases at J, with 16 bases between the two ends. The CDR3 DNA reads as TGTGCCAGCAGCGTAGTATCCGGGGGGGGTATCTATGGCTACACCTTC. Protein: CASSVVSGGGIYGYTF.

This chain joins TRBV7-8 and TRBJ1-5; a weak D match, TRBD1 (5 bases). The CDR3 runs to 16 residues. Between the trimmed V and J ends, which lost 6 bases and 0 bases, there was a span of 15 bases. Germline values: CDR1 SGHVS, CDR2 FQNEAQ. CDR3 region: CASRSQGHNSNQPQHF. Written as DNA, the CDR3 is TGTGCCAGCAGATCTCAGGGTCATAATAGCAATCAGCCCCAGCATTTT. The complete variable domain, with remaining parts taken from reference TRBV7-8 and TRBJ1-5, reads GAGVSQSPRYKVAKRGQDVALRCDPISGHVSLFWYQQALGQGPEFLTYFQNEAQLDKSGLPSDRFFAERPEGSVSTLKIQRTQQEDSAVYLCASRSQGHNSNQPQHFGDGTRLSIL.

The chain employs TRBV15 and TRBJ2-7; 8 nucleotides align to TRBD1. The length of the CDR3 is 16 residues. J lost 3 bases, V lost 0 bases, and 7 bases had no gene match. CDR1 is LNHNV, CDR2 YYDKDF, per germline (reference sequence). This chain's CDR3 is CATSRDRGTGRYEQYF. The CDR3 coding sequence is TGTGCCACCAGCAGAGACCGCGGGACAGGCCGCTACGAGCAGTACTTC.

This sequence joins TRBV28 and TRBJ1-5, with TRBD1 identical over 11 bases. V dropped 5 bases and J dropped 7; count of bases not matched to a gene: 7. CDR3 size: 15 residues. Germline-derived CDR1 and CDR2 are MDHEN and SYDVKM. CDR3 sequence: CASSDRTGGVQPQHF. DNA of the CDR3: TGTGCCAGCAGTGACCGGACAGGGGGCGTACAGCCCCAGCATTTT.

The chain combines TRBV11-2 with TRBJ2-1; 10 positions agree with TRBD2. The CDR3 consists of 15 residues. Germline CDR1 reads SGHAT; CDR2 reads FQNNGV. V shed 5 bases and J 5 bases; nucleotides not matched to a gene: 6. CDR3 sequence (DNA): TGTGCCAGCAGCCACGAGCGGGGGGGACACAATGAGCAGTTCTTC. As protein: CASSHERGGHNEQFF.

This clone was recorded once. The chain employs TRBV7-8 and TRBJ1-2; D remains ambiguous. V was trimmed by 0 bases and J by 2 bases, leaving 7 bases between them. This CDR3 spans 14 amino acids. Germline values: CDR1 SGHVS, CDR2 FQNEAQ. The DNA of the CDR3 is TGTGCCAGCAGCTTAGCTCTCCTAAACTATGGCTACACCTTC. This codes for CASSLALLNYGYTF.

This clone was recorded only once. The chain recombines TRBV27 with TRBJ1-2, with TRBD1 matching over 7 bases. Germline V CDR1 and CDR2: MNHEY, SMNVEV (reference sequence). V dropped 5 bases and J dropped 6; count of bases not matched to a gene: 9. This CDR3 comprises 14 residues. In DNA, the CDR3 is TGTGCCAGCAGTGGCCACAGGGGTGTCGATGGCTACACCTTC. It is translated as CASSGHRGVDGYTF.

The rearrangement links TRBV6-6 to TRBJ2-1; weak D call: TRBD1 (6 bases). Germline V CDR1 and CDR2: MNHNY, SVGAGI (reference sequence). Between the trimmed V and J ends, which lost 6 bases and 6 bases, there was a span of 18 bases. CDR3 length: 15 residues. The CDR3 region is CASRPRDRGGNEQFF. In DNA form, the CDR3 reads TGTGCCAGCAGGCCCCGGGACCGAGGGGGCAATGAGCAGTTCTTC.

V is TRBV5-4 and J is TRBJ1-6; the D gene is possibly TRBD1 (5 bases). Germline CDR1 and CDR2: SGHNT and YYREEE (reference sequence). V gave up 4 bases and J gave up 10 bases, with 21 bases separating them. This CDR3 contains 16 residues. Written as DNA, the CDR3 is TGTGCCAGCAGCCCCGCCGTGGGGGGTTCCTCCTCACCCCTCCACTTT. It yields the protein CASSPAVGGSSSPLHF.